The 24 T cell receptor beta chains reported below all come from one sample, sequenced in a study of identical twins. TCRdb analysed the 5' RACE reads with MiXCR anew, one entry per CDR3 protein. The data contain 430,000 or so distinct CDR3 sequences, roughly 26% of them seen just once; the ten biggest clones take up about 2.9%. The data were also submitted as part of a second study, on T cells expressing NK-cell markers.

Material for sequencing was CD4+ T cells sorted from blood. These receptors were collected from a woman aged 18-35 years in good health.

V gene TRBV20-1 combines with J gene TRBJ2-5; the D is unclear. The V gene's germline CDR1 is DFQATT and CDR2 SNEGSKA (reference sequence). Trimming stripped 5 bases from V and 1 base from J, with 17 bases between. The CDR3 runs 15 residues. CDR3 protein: CSAFPASYFQETQYF. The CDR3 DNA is TGCAGTGCTTTCCCGGCGTCGTACTTCCAAGAGACCCAGTACTTC.

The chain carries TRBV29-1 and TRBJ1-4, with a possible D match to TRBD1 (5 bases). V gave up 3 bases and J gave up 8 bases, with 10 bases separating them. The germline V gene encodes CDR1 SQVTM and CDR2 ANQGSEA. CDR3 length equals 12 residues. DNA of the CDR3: TGCAGCGTTGAGGAGGGGAGCGAAAAACTGTTTTTT. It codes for CSVEEGSEKLFF.

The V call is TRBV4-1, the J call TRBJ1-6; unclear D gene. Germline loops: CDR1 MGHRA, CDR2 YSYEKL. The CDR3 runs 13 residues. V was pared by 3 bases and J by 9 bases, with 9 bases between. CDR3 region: CASSHPGGSPLHF. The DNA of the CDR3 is TGCGCCAGCAGCCATCCCGGTGGTTCACCCCTCCACTTT.

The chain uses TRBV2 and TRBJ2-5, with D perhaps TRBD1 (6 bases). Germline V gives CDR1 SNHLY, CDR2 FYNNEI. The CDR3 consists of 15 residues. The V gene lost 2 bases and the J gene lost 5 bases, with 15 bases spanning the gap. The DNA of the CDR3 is TGTGCCAGCAGTGAAAGCAGGGGAACCGGGGAGACCCAGTACTTC. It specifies CASSESRGTGETQYF.

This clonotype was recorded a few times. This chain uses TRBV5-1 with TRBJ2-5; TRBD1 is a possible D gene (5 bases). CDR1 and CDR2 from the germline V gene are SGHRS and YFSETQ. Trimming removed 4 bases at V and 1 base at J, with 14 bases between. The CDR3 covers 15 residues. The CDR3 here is CASSLPDRIQETQYF. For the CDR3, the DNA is TGCGCCAGCAGCCTTCCTGACAGAATCCAAGAGACCCAGTACTTC.

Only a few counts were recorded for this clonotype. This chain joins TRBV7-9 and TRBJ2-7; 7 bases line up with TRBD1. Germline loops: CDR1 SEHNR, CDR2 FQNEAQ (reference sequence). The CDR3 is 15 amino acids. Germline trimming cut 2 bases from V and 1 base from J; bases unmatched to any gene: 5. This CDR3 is CASSLSGQYSYEQYF. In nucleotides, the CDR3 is TGTGCCAGCAGCTTATCGGGACAGTATTCCTACGAGCAGTACTTC. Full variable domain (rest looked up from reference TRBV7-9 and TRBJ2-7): DTGVSQNPRHKITKRGQNVTFRCDPISEHNRLYWYRQTLGQGPEFLTYFQNEAQLEKSRLLSDRFSAERPKGSFSTLEIQRTEQGDSAMYLCASSLSGQYSYEQYFGPGTRLTVT.

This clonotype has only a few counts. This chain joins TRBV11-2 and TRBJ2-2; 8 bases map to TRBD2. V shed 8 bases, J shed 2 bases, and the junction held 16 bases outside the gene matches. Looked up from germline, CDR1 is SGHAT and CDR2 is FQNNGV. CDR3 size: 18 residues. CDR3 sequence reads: CASGPIGSGNPNTGELFF. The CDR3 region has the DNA TGTGCCAGCGGACCAATCGGTAGCGGGAACCCCAACACCGGGGAGCTGTTTTTT.

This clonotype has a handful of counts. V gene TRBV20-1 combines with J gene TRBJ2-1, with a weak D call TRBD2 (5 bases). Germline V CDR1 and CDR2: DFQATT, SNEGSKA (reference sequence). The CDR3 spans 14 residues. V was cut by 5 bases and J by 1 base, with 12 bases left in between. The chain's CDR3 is CSASKPGSYNEQFF. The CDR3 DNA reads TGCAGTGCTTCAAAACCGGGATCCTACAATGAGCAGTTCTTC.

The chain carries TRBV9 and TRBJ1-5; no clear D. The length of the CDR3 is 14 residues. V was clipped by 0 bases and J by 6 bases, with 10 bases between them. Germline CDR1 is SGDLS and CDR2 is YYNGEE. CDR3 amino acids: CASSVGVGGQPQHF. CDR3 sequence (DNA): TGTGCCAGCAGCGTAGGGGTTGGCGGTCAGCCCCAGCATTTT.

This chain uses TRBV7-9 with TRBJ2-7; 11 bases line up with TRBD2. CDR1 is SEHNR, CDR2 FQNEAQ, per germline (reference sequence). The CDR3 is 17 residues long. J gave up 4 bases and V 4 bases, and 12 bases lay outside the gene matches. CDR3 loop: CASSSPGLVAGGYEQYF. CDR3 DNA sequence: TGTGCCAGCAGCTCCCCCGGCCTAGTAGCGGGAGGGTACGAGCAGTACTTC. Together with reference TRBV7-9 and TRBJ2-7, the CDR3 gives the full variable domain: DTGVSQNPRHKITKRGQNVTFRCDPISEHNRLYWYRQTLGQGPEFLTYFQNEAQLEKSRLLSDRFSAERPKGSFSTLEIQRTEQGDSAMYLCASSSPGLVAGGYEQYFGPGTRLTVT.

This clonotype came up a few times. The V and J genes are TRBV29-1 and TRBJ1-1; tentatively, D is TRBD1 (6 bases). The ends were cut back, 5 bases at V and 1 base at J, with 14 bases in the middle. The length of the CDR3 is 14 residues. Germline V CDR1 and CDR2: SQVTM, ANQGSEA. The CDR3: CSVKKGVKNTEAFF. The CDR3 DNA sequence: TGCAGCGTTAAAAAGGGGGTGAAGAACACTGAAGCTTTCTTT.

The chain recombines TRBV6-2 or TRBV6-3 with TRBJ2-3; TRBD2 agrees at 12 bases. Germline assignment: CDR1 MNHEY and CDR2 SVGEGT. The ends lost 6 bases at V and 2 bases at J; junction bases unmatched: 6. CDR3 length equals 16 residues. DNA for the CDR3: TGTGCCAGCAGACCACGACTAGCGGGGGCCACAGATACGCAGTATTTT. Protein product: CASRPRLAGATDTQYF.

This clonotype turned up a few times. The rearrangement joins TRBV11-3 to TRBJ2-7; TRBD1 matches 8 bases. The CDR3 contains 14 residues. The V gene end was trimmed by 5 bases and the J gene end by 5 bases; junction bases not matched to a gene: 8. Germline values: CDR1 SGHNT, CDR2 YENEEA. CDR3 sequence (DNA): TGTGCCAGCAGCGCCGACAGGGGAGTCCACGAGCAGTACTTC. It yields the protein CASSADRGVHEQYF.

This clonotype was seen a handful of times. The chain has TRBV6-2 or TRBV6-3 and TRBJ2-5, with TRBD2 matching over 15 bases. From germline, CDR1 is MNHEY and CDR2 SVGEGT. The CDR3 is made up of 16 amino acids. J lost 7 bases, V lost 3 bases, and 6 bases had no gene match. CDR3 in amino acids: CASSYGLAGGQGTQYF. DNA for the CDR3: TGTGCCAGCAGTTATGGACTAGCGGGGGGGCAGGGGACCCAGTACTTC.

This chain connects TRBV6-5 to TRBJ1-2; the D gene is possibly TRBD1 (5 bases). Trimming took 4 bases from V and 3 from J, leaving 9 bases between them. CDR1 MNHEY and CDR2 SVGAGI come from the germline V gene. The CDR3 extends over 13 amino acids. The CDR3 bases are TGTGCCAGCAGTTCCGGCAGGGACTATGGCTACACCTTC. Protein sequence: CASSSGRDYGYTF.

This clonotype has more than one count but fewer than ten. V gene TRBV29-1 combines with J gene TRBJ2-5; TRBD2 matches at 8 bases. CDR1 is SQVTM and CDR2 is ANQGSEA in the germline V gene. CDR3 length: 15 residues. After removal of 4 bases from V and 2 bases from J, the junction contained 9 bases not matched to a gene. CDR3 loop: CSVGGSGAVQETQYF. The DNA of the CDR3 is TGCAGCGTTGGGGGTAGCGGGGCGGTACAAGAGACCCAGTACTTC.

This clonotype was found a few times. The CDR3 is CASGRQGKGTF. The CDR3 bases are TGTGCCAGCGGCAGACAGGGGAAGGGCACCTTC. The chain is built from TRBV6-6 and TRBJ1-2; TRBD1 matches at 8 bases. This CDR3 contains 11 residues. With V trimmed by 8 bases and J by 13 bases, 9 bases remained unmatched. CDR1 MNHNY and CDR2 SVGAGI come from the germline V gene (reference sequence).

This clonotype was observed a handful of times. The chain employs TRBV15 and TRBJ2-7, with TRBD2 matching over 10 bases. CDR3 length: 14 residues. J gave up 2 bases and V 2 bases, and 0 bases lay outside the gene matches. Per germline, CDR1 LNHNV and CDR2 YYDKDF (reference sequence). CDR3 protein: CATSRLAGAYEQYF. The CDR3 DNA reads TGTGCCACCAGCAGACTAGCGGGGGCCTACGAGCAGTACTTC. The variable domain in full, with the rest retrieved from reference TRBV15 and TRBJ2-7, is DAMVIQNPRYQVTQFGKPVTLSCSQTLNHNVMYWYQQKSSQAPKLLFHYYDKDFNNEADTPDNFQSRRPNTSFCFLDIRSPGLGDTAMYLCATSRLAGAYEQYFGPGTRLTVT.

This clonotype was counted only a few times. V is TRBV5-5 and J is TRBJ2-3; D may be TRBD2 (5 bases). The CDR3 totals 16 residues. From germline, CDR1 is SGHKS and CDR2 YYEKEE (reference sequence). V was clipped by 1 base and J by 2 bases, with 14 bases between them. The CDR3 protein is CASSLSASRHTDTQYF. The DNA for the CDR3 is TGTGCCAGCAGCTTGAGCGCTAGCAGACACACAGATACGCAGTATTTT.

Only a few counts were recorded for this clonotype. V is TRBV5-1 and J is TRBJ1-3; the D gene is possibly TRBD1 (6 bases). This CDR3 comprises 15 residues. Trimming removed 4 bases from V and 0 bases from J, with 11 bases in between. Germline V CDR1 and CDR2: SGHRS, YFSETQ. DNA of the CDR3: TGCGCCAGCAGCCTCGGACAGATCTCTGGAAACACCATATATTTT. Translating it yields CASSLGQISGNTIYF.

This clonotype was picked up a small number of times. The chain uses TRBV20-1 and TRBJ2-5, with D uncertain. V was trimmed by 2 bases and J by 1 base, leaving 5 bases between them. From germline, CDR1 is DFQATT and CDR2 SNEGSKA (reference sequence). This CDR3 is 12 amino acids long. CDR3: CSARPPQETQYF. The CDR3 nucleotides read TGCAGTGCTAGACCCCCCCAAGAGACCCAGTACTTC.

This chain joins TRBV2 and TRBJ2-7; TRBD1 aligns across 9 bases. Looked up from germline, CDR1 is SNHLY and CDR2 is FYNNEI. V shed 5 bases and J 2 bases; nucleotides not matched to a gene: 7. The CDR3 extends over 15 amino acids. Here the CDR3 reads CASSNRRQGAYEQYF. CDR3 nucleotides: TGTGCCAGCAGTAACCGAAGACAGGGGGCCTACGAGCAGTACTTC.

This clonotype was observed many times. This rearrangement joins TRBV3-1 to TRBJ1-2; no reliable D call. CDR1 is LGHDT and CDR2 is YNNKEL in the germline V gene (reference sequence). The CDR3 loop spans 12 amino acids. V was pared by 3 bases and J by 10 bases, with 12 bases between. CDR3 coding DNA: TGTGCCAGCAGCCAGGGAGGATGGGACTACACCTTC. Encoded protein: CASSQGGWDYTF. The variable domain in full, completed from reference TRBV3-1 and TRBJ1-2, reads DTAVSQTPKYLVTQMGNDKSIKCEQNLGHDTMYWYKQDSKKFLKIMFSYNNKELIINETVPNRFSPKSPDKAHLNLHINSLELGDSAVYFCASSQGGWDYTFGSGTRLTVV.

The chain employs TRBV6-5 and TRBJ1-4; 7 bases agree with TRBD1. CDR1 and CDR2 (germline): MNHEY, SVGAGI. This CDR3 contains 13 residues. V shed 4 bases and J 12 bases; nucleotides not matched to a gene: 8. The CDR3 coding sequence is TGTGCCAGCAGTTCTACAGGGGCCCGGGAACTGTTTTTT. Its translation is CASSSTGARELFF.